Presented here are 3 T cell receptor beta chains from one specimen sequenced in a study of vaccination effects on CD4 cells after COVID-19. The data were produced by immunoSEQ multiplex PCR, yet TCRdb's version contains in-frame clones alone and is incomplete. Among tens of thousands of clones, around 85% were seen once, and the ten largest hold 2% to 3%. Following culture for under 12 days, CD4+ T cells were isolated. Participants were given two doses of BNT162b2 or mRNA-1273 vaccine. Their target antigens are unknown. Sequenced material: CD4+ T cells from PBMCs cultured without peptide, taken after COVID-19 vaccination. All receptors derive from a human donor who received a COVID-19 vaccine.

This clone came up a few times. The chain employs TRBV10-2 and TRBJ2-2; TRBD2 matches 13 bases. The V and J ends lost 7 bases and 5 bases, in that order; junction bases with no gene match: 10. In germline, CDR1 is WSHSY, CDR2 SAAADI. The CDR3 is 17 residues long. CDR3 loop: CASIGLAGAAGTGELFF. CDR3 coding DNA: TGCGCCAGCATCGGACTAGCGGGGGCCGCCGGAACCGGGGAGCTGTTTTTT.

The chain joins TRBV28 to TRBJ1-1; TRBD1 aligns across 7 bases. CDR3 size: 16 residues. The junction had 14 bases not matched to a gene; V was cut back by 6 bases and J by 4 bases. The germline V gene encodes CDR1 MDHEN and CDR2 SYDVKM. CDR3 bases: TGTGCCAGCAGGACCAGACGACAGGGCCGGGGCACTGAAGCTTTCTTT. It encodes CASRTRRQGRGTEAFF.

This clone has a single count. The rearrangement links TRBV2 to TRBJ1-2; D gene ambiguous. Germline CDR1 SNHLY, CDR2 FYNNEI. The CDR3 has 11 residues. The V end was cut by 2 bases, the J end by 2 bases, with 0 bases between. CDR3 amino acids: CASSENYGYTF. Here the CDR3 DNA reads TGTGCCAGCAGTGAAAACTATGGCTACACCTTC.